A single sample gave rise to the 26 T cell receptor beta chains below, sequenced in a study of OX40 agonist ivuxolimab in advanced cancers. Clones were read by immunoSEQ multiplex PCR, and TCRdb kept only the in-frame ones, dropping some. The sample gives tens of thousands of clones, 85% to 90% of which show up once; less than 5.5% is in the top ten. The input for sequencing was CD4+ or CD8+ T cells sorted from blood, taken in a trial of the OX40 agonist ivuxolimab. These receptors were obtained from an adult with an advanced solid tumor such as melanoma, head and neck, liver or kidney cancer.

The chain combines TRBV7-2 with TRBJ2-2, with TRBD2 matching over 9 bases. CDR3 length: 15 amino acids. From germline, CDR1 is SGHTA and CDR2 FQGNSA. Losses at the gene ends were 4 bases for V and 5 bases for J; bases not matched to a gene: 5. DNA for the CDR3: TGTGCCAGCAGCTCAGGACTAGCGCCGACCGGGGAGCTGTTTTTT. Its protein product is CASSSGLAPTGELFF.

This clone was observed a handful of times. The genes are TRBV28 and TRBJ1-2, with TRBD1 as a possible D gene (5 bases). Germline lookup yields CDR1 MDHEN and CDR2 SYDVKM. This CDR3 comprises 14 residues. Trimming shortened V by 7 bases and J by 0 bases, and 12 bases separated the two germline ends. As DNA, the CDR3 is TGTGCCAGCATCTCCGGGGGAGCTAACTATGGCTACACCTTC. Protein product: CASISGGANYGYTF.

The genes are TRBV5-1 and TRBJ2-1, with TRBD2 as a possible D gene (5 bases). Looked up from germline, CDR1 is SGHRS and CDR2 is YFSETQ. The CDR3 covers 16 residues. V lost 2 bases and J lost 0, with 12 bases in between. The CDR3 DNA reads TGCGCCAGCAGCTTCTGGCTAGCAGGCTCCTACAATGAGCAGTTCTTC. Its protein is CASSFWLAGSYNEQFF.

The chain carries TRBV5-4 and TRBJ2-1; TRBD2 matches at 8 bases. The V gene's germline CDR1 is SGHNT and CDR2 YYREEE (reference sequence). V shed 4 bases and J 9 bases; nucleotides not matched to a gene: 9. This CDR3 region has 14 residues. The CDR3 bases are TGTGCCAGCAGCCGCCCGGGACTAGGTAGTGAGCAGTTCTTC. This codes for CASSRPGLGSEQFF.

This clone came up once. The V gene is TRBV27, the J gene TRBJ2-7, with D perhaps given as TRBD1 or TRBD2 (5 bases each). This CDR3 spans 14 amino acids. CDR1 MNHEY and CDR2 SMNVEV come from the germline V gene (reference sequence). V was cut by 1 base and J by 7 bases, with 14 bases left in between. The CDR3 DNA is TGTGCCAGCAGTTTATACGGGGACGGGTTTGAGCAGTACTTC. Its translation is CASSLYGDGFEQYF.

V is TRBV2 and J is TRBJ1-6; 8 bases fit TRBD1. The CDR3 totals 14 residues. Germline lookup yields CDR1 SNHLY and CDR2 FYNNEI. V shed 3 bases, J shed 7 bases, and the junction held 2 bases outside the gene matches. CDR3 region: CASSEDRVNSPLHF. In DNA, the CDR3 is TGTGCCAGCAGTGAGGACAGGGTGAATTCACCCCTCCACTTT. The full variable domain, in which reference TRBV2 and TRBJ1-6 provide the parts outside the CDR3, is EPEVTQTPSHQVTQMGQEVILRCVPISNHLYFYWYRQILGQKVEFLVSFYNNEISEKSEIFDDQFSVERPDGSNFTLKIRSTKLEDSAMYFCASSEDRVNSPLHFGNGTRLTVT.

This chain joins TRBV10-3 and TRBJ2-1; the D call may be TRBD1 or TRBD2 (6 bases each). Per germline, CDR1 ENHRY and CDR2 SYGVKD. Trimming cost V 10 bases and J 9 bases, with 22 bases left between them. The CDR3 runs to 14 residues. In nucleotides, the CDR3 is TGTGCCACCCAGGGGAGGACTGATTGGGGTGAGCAGTTCTTC. Amino acid sequence: CATQGRTDWGEQFF.

This clone appeared once. V gene TRBV27 combines with J gene TRBJ1-4, with 7 bases lining up with TRBD1. The CDR3 contains 17 residues. Germline V lookup: CDR1 MNHEY, CDR2 SMNVEV (reference sequence). With 6 bases clipped from V and 8 bases from J, the junction kept 18 bases outside the gene matches. CDR3 DNA sequence: TGTGCCAGCAGCCGCCGATTCAAGACAGGGATCCCCGAAAAACTGTTTTTT. Its protein product is CASSRRFKTGIPEKLFF.

The chain couples TRBV5-1 to TRBJ2-2; D remains unclear. Germline CDR1 and CDR2: SGHRS and YFSETQ. The germline V and J ends were trimmed by 0 bases and 0 bases, with 9 bases remaining between them. The CDR3 runs 16 residues. CDR3 sequence reads: CASSLAGRTNTGELFF. The CDR3 coding sequence is TGCGCCAGCAGCTTGGCCGGCAGGACGAACACCGGGGAGCTGTTTTTT.

V usage is TRBV30 and J usage is TRBJ2-5, with D possibly being TRBD2 (5 bases). This CDR3 has 13 residues. V dropped 5 bases and J dropped 7 bases, with 17 bases sitting between them. CDR1 and CDR2 from the germline V gene are GTSNPN and SVGIG (reference sequence). CDR3 sequence reads: CAWAPGLHGTQYF. The CDR3, as DNA: TGTGCCTGGGCCCCCGGACTGCATGGGACCCAGTACTTC.

This clone was counted once. CDR3 amino acids: CASSIGLGTQYF. The CDR3 region has the DNA TGTGCCAGCAGCATCGGATTGGGTACGCAGTATTTT. The chain employs TRBV7-3 and TRBJ2-3; no clear D. The CDR3 is 12 residues long. CDR1 is SGHTA, CDR2 FQGTGA, per germline. V dropped 5 bases and J dropped 8 bases, with 11 bases sitting between them.

This clone was seen once. The chain carries TRBV6-1 and TRBJ2-3; no reliable D call. V lost 4 bases to trimming and J lost 1 base, with 9 bases between them. CDR1 is MNHNS, CDR2 SASEGT, per germline. The CDR3 is 14 amino acids. The CDR3, as DNA: TGTGCCAGCAGTGGCCCCCCACGCACAGATACGCAGTATTTT. Encoded protein: CASSGPPRTDTQYF.

A single count supports this clone. This sequence joins TRBV18 and TRBJ2-7; the match to TRBD2 covers 14 bases. The germline gives CDR1 KGHSH, CDR2 LQKENI. V dropped 6 bases and J dropped 6; count of bases not matched to a gene: 10. CDR3 size: 16 residues. This chain's CDR3 is CASSPGIGTSGSEQYF. CDR3 nucleotide sequence: TGTGCCAGCTCCCCGGGGATCGGGACTAGCGGGAGCGAGCAGTACTTC.

The rearrangement links TRBV19 to TRBJ1-4; TRBD1 agrees at 7 bases. CDR3 size: 15 residues. J was trimmed by 5 bases and V by 4 bases; bases with no gene match: 7. Germline V gives CDR1 LNHDA, CDR2 SQIVND (reference sequence). This chain's CDR3 is CASSTWDRPNEKLFF. Written as DNA, the CDR3 is TGTGCCAGTAGTACATGGGACAGACCGAATGAAAAACTGTTTTTT.

This clone occurred a few times. This chain uses TRBV2 with TRBJ2-1; TRBD2 matches at 7 bases. V was pared by 2 bases and J by 0 bases, with 7 bases of the junction left unmatched. Germline lookup yields CDR1 SNHLY and CDR2 FYNNEI. The CDR3 covers 17 residues. CDR3 DNA: TGTGCCAGCAGTGAACTGGCTAGCGGTGGCTCCTACAATGAGCAGTTCTTC. This codes for CASSELASGGSYNEQFF.

The chain joins TRBV19 to TRBJ2-3; D not certain. The germline CDR1 and CDR2 sequences are LNHDA and SQIVND (reference sequence). The V end lost 1 base, the J end lost 7 bases, and 6 bases lay between the germline ends. The CDR3 totals 12 residues. CDR3 DNA sequence: TGTGCCAGTAGTATAGTTGCCAATACGCAGTATTTT. Translating it yields CASSIVANTQYF.

The chain carries TRBV28 and TRBJ1-1, with D unclear. The CDR3 is made up of 13 amino acids. Germline CDR1 and CDR2: MDHEN and SYDVKM. Trimming took off 6 bases at V and 0 bases at J, with 8 bases between the two ends. The CDR3 reads CASRISMNTEAFF. As DNA, the CDR3 is TGTGCCAGCAGGATCTCAATGAACACTGAAGCTTTCTTT.

This chain links TRBV7-3 with TRBJ2-1; tentative D call: TRBD2 (6 bases). Germline V CDR1 and CDR2: SGHTA, FQGTGA. Trimming shortened V by 1 base and J by 7 bases, and 14 bases separated the two germline ends. CDR3 size: 15 residues. CDR3 residues: CASSLKPAGSNEQFF. CDR3 coding DNA: TGTGCCAGCAGCTTAAAGCCAGCGGGCTCTAATGAGCAGTTCTTC.

A single count supports this clone. V usage is TRBV18 and J usage is TRBJ2-3, with TRBD2 identical over 9 bases. V was clipped by 8 bases and J by 2 bases; unmatched bases: 11. Germline CDR1 is KGHSH and CDR2 is LQKENI. This CDR3 is built from 16 residues. CDR3: CASRPSGTKSTDTQYF. The CDR3 coding sequence is TGTGCCAGCCGCCCTAGCGGGACAAAGTCCACAGATACGCAGTATTTT.

V and J are TRBV6-1 and TRBJ1-5, with D tentatively TRBD1 (5 bases). Germline loops: CDR1 MNHNS, CDR2 SASEGT. CDR3 length equals 13 residues. V lost 7 bases to trimming and J lost 9 bases, with 16 bases between them. The CDR3 DNA reads as TGTGCCAGCAATTCCCCTGGGGGGAGGCCCCAGCATTTT. Amino acid sequence: CASNSPGGRPQHF.

This chain uses TRBV9 with TRBJ2-7; possibly TRBD1 for D (6 bases). The V gene's germline CDR1 is SGDLS and CDR2 YYNGEE. Trimming left V 0 bases short and J 6 bases short, with 13 bases between. CDR3 length: 14 residues. CDR3 coding DNA: TGTGCCAGCAGCGTAGCCCCCAGGGGCCTCGAGCAGTACTTC. This gives the protein CASSVAPRGLEQYF. The whole variable domain, remainder taken from reference TRBV9 and TRBJ2-7, is DSGVTQTPKHLITATGQRVTLRCSPRSGDLSVYWYQQSLDQGLQFLIQYYNGEERAKGNILERFSAQQFPDLHSELNLSSLELGDSALYFCASSVAPRGLEQYFGPGTRLTVT.

The table lists this clone with a count of one. The chain has TRBV6-1 and TRBJ2-7; 7 bases are a match to TRBD2. CDR1 is MNHNS and CDR2 is SASEGT in the germline V gene. The CDR3 is 14 residues long. V gave up 5 bases and J gave up 6 bases; unmatched junction bases: 10. In DNA, the CDR3 is TGTGCCAGCAGTTATAGTGCGGGAGTCTCCGAGCAGTACTTC. It specifies CASSYSAGVSEQYF.

The chain links TRBV27 to TRBJ1-2, with a possible D match to TRBD1 (5 bases). Germline V gene sequence: CDR1 MNHEY, CDR2 SMNVEV (reference sequence). The CDR3 sequence is 15 residues long. Deletions cut 2 bases from V and 3 bases from J, with 13 bases between. The CDR3 spells CASSLRYPRDYGYTF. CDR3 DNA sequence: TGTGCCAGCAGTTTAAGATACCCCAGGGACTATGGCTACACCTTC.

The chain is built from TRBV9 and TRBJ1-1, with D tentatively TRBD1 (5 bases). The V gene's germline CDR1 is SGDLS and CDR2 YYNGEE. The CDR3 length is 14 residues. With 4 bases removed from V and 2 bases from J, the gap between germline ends came to 12 bases. For the CDR3, the DNA is TGTGCCAGCAGCCCGACAGTCATAAACACTGAAGCTTTCTTT. It yields the protein CASSPTVINTEAFF.

This sequence joins TRBV27 and TRBJ2-1; D is uncertain. Germline V gene sequence: CDR1 MNHEY, CDR2 SMNVEV (reference sequence). The germline V and J ends were trimmed by 4 bases and 5 bases, with 9 bases remaining between them. The CDR3 is made up of 13 amino acids. CDR3 loop: CASSYPTHNEQFF. The CDR3, as DNA: TGTGCCAGCAGTTACCCGACACACAATGAGCAGTTCTTC.

This clone was detected a few times. The chain is built from TRBV7-2 and TRBJ2-1; 9 nucleotides match TRBD2. Germline V gene lookup returns CDR1 SGHTA and CDR2 FQGNSA. CDR3 length: 16 amino acids. With 5 bases clipped from V and 0 bases from J, the junction kept 5 bases outside the gene matches. In DNA, the CDR3 is TGTGCCAGCAGCGCAGCGGGAGGTAGCTCCTACAATGAGCAGTTCTTC. Protein: CASSAAGGSSYNEQFF.